These 10 T cell receptor beta chains were sequenced from one sample in a study of T cells in Graves' hyperthyroidism and ophthalmopathy. The TCR beta CDR3 regions underwent amplification using RNA transcripts as the source. During a first-round RT-PCR of the TCR CDR3, the HTBI primer set was used. TCRdb ran MiXCR on the multiplex PCR reads and lists one entry per CDR3 protein. The sample carries fewer than 300,000 distinct CDR3 sequences, 15% recorded once. Source material: blood. The receptor source for this set is a woman aged 50 to 65 with Graves' hyperthyroidism that later progressed to Graves' ophthalmopathy.

This clonotype was detected ten times or more. This chain uses TRBV28 with TRBJ2-5; D gene uncertain. The germline V gene has CDR1 MDHEN and CDR2 SYDVKM. The V end lost 7 bases, the J end lost 2 bases, and 17 bases lay between the germline ends. This CDR3 is built from 15 residues. The CDR3 sequence is CASNSPVLLQETQYF. Written as DNA, the CDR3 is TGTGCCAGCAACTCCCCGGTACTCCTGCAAGAGACCCAGTACTTC. Combining the CDR3 with reference TRBV28 and TRBJ2-5 gives the whole variable domain DVKVTQSSRYLVKRTGEKVFLECVQDMDHENMFWYRQDPGLGLRLIYFSYDVKMKEKGDIPEGYSVSREKKERFSLILESASTNQTSMYLCASNSPVLLQETQYFGPGTRLLVL.

In its sample, this clonotype was seen many times. The chain links TRBV20-1 to TRBJ1-1; the D is unclear. V was clipped by 3 bases and J by 1 base, with 12 bases between them. Germline assignment: CDR1 DFQATT and CDR2 SNEGSKA (reference sequence). CDR3 length equals 14 residues. As DNA, the CDR3 is TGCAGTGCTAGCTCCCCCGGGCGGAACACTGAAGCTTTCTTT. Translation gives CSASSPGRNTEAFF.

This clonotype was recorded many times. The chain has TRBV29-1 and TRBJ2-7; tentatively, D is TRBD2 (6 bases). The length of the CDR3 is 13 residues. From germline, CDR1 is SQVTM and CDR2 ANQGSEA. Trimming shortened V by 4 bases and J by 2 bases, and 12 bases separated the two germline ends. Written as DNA, the CDR3 is TGCAGCGTTGTTGGAGGGGACCCCTACGAGCAGTACTTC. Protein: CSVVGGDPYEQYF.

In this sample, this clonotype turned up a few times. The CDR3 nucleotides are TGTGCCAGTAGTATAGACGGGACGACTGGATCCTATAATTCACCCCTCCACTTT. This translates into CASSIDGTTGSYNSPLHF. This rearrangement joins TRBV19 to TRBJ1-6, with D perhaps TRBD1 (5 bases). V was shortened by 0 bases and J by 1 base, with 13 bases between the two germline ends. Germline values: CDR1 LNHDA, CDR2 SQIVND (reference sequence). This CDR3 has 18 residues.

At least ten counts were recorded for this clonotype. The V and J genes are TRBV10-1 and TRBJ2-5; 9 bases are shared with TRBD2. The CDR3 loop spans 15 amino acids. CDR1 WNHNN and CDR2 SYGVQD come from the germline V gene (reference sequence). The trim removed 2 bases at V and 7 bases at J, leaving 8 bases unmatched. CDR3 DNA: TGCGCCAGCAGTGAGACTAGCGGGCACGGCGGGACCCAGTACTTC. Its protein is CASSETSGHGGTQYF.

The sample holds many counts of this clonotype. V usage is TRBV20-1 and J usage is TRBJ2-1; D gene uncertain. The V gene's germline CDR1 is DFQATT and CDR2 SNEGSKA (reference sequence). V was clipped by 4 bases and J by 6 bases, with 13 bases between them. The CDR3 loop spans 13 amino acids. The CDR3 protein is CSAKNFRSNEQFF. The CDR3 coding sequence is TGCAGTGCTAAAAATTTTAGGAGCAATGAGCAGTTCTTC.

This clonotype came up many times. The chain joins TRBV12-3 or TRBV12-4 to TRBJ2-2; D gene uncertain. V was cut by 3 bases and J by 8 bases, with 4 bases left in between. The CDR3 totals 11 residues. CDR3 sequence: CASSFGGELFF. The CDR3 nucleotides are TGTGCCAGCAGTTTCGGGGGGGAGCTGTTTTTT.

This chain links TRBV9 with TRBJ2-3; 7 bases map to TRBD2. The CDR3 loop spans 16 amino acids. The germline gives CDR1 SGDLS, CDR2 YYNGEE. The V gene end was trimmed by 0 bases and the J gene end by 0 bases; junction bases not matched to a gene: 4. The CDR3 here is CASSVGLADSTDTQYF. CDR3 nucleotides: TGTGCCAGCAGCGTAGGTCTAGCGGATAGCACAGATACGCAGTATTTT.

Many counts were recorded for this clonotype. This chain joins TRBV10-3 and TRBJ2-1; 9 bases fit TRBD2. This CDR3 comprises 18 residues. The germline gives CDR1 ENHRY, CDR2 SYGVKD. Trimming removed 0 bases from V and 7 bases from J; junction bases left unmatched: 13. The CDR3 DNA is TGTGCCATCAGTGAGTCGACGTTGGGACTAGCTTTCGGGAATGAGCAGTTCTTC. Translated: CAISESTLGLAFGNEQFF.

Here the CDR3 reads CASSIDLGESYEQYF. CDR3 DNA: TGTGCCAGTAGTATAGATCTTGGAGAATCCTACGAGCAGTACTTC. The chain recombines TRBV19 with TRBJ2-7, with D hard to call. V lost 0 bases, J lost 1 base, and 10 bases lay in between. Germline CDR1 LNHDA, CDR2 SQIVND (reference sequence). This CDR3 is 15 amino acids long.